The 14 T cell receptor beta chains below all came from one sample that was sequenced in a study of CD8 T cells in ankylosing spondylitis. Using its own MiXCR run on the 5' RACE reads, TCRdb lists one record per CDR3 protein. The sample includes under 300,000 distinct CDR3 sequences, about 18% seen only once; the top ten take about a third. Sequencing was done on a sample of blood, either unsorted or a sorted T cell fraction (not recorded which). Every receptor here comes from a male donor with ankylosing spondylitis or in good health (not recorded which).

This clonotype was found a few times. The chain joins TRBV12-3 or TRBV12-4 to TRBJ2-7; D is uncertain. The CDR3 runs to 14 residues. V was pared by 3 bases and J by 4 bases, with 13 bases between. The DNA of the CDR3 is TGTGCCAGCAGTTTCCTAGGCCTCGAATACGAGCAGTACTTC. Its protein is CASSFLGLEYEQYF.

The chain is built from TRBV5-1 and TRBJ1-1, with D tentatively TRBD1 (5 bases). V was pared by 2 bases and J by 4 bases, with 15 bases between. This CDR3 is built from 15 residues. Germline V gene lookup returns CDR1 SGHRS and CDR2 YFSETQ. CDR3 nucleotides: TGCGCCAGCAGCTTCGATACGGGGCTGCGCACTGAAGCTTTCTTT. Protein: CASSFDTGLRTEAFF. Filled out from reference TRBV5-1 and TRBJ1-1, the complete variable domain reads KAGVTQTPRYLIKTRGQQVTLSCSPISGHRSVSWYQQTPGQGLQFLFEYFSETQRNKGNFPGRFSGRQFSNSRSEMNVSTLELGDSALYLCASSFDTGLRTEAFFGQGTRLTVV.

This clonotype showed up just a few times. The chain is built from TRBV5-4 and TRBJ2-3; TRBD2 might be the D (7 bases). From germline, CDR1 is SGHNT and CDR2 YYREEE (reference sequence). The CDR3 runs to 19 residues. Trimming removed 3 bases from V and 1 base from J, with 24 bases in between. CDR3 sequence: CASSSQGGGLDPGTDTQYF. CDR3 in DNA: TGTGCCAGCAGCTCACAAGGGGGGGGACTTGACCCGGGCACAGATACGCAGTATTTT.

CDR3 sequence: CASSLVESSYNSPLHF. The CDR3 DNA reads TGTGCCAGCAGTTTGGTCGAGAGCTCCTATAATTCACCCCTCCACTTT. The chain has TRBV28 and TRBJ1-6; D unclear. Germline V CDR1 and CDR2: MDHEN, SYDVKM. The CDR3 contains 16 residues. Between the trimmed V and J ends, which lost 3 bases and 0 bases, there was a span of 9 bases.

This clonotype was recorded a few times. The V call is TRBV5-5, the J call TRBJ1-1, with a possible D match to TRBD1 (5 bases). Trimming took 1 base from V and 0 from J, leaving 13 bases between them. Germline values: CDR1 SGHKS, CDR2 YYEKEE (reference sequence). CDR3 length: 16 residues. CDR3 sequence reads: CASSLPRDGLNTEAFF. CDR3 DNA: TGTGCCAGCAGCTTGCCCAGGGACGGCCTGAACACTGAAGCTTTCTTT.

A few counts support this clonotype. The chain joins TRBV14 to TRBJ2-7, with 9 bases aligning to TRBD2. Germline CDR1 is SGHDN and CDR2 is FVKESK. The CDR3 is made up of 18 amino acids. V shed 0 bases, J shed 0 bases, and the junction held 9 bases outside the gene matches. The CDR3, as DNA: TGTGCCAGCAGCCAAGAAGGCCCACTAGCGGGCCTCTCCTACGAGCAGTACTTC. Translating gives CASSQEGPLAGLSYEQYF. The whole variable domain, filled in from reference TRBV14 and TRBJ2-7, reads EAGVTQFPSHSVIEKGQTVTLRCDPISGHDNLYWYRRVMGKEIKFLLHFVKESKQDESGMPNNRFLAERTGGTYSTLKVQPAELEDSGVYFCASSQEGPLAGLSYEQYFGPGTRLTVT.

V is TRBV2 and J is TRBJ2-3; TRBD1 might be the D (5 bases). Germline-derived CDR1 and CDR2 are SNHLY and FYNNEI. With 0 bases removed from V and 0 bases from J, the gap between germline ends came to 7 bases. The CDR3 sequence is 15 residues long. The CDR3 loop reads CASSEAGASTDTQYF. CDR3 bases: TGTGCCAGCAGTGAAGCAGGGGCTAGCACAGATACGCAGTATTTT.

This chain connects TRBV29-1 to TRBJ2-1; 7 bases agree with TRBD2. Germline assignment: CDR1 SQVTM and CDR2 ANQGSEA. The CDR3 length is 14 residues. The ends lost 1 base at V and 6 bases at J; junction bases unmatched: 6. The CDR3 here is CSVEGVAGSNEQFF. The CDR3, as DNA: TGCAGCGTTGAAGGGGTAGCGGGTTCCAATGAGCAGTTCTTC.

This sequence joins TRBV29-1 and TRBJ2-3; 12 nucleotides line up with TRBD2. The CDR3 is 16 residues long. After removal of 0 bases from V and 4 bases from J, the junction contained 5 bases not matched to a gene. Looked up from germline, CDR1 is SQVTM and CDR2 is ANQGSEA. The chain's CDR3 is CSVEDILAGGSDTQYF. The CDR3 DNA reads TGCAGCGTTGAAGACATACTAGCGGGAGGTTCAGATACGCAGTATTTT.

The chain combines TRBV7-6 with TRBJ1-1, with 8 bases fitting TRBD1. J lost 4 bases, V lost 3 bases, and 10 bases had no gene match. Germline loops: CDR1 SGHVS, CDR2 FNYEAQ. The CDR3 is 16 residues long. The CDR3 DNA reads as TGTGCCAGCAGCTTCAGGCCAGGGGGCGAAGGCACTGAAGCTTTCTTT. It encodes CASSFRPGGEGTEAFF. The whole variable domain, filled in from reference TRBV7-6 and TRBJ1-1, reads GAGVSQSPRYKVTKRGQDVALRCDPISGHVSLYWYRQALGQGPEFLTYFNYEAQQDKSGLPNDRFSAERPEGSISTLTIQRTEQRDSAMYRCASSFRPGGEGTEAFFGQGTRLTVV.

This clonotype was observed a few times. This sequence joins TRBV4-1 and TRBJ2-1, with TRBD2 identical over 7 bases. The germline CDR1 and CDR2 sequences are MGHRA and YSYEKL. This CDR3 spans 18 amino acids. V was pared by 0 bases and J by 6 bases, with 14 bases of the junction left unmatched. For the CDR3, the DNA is TGCGCCAGCAGCCAAGAGGAACCTAGCGGAATTTTTTTCAATGAGCAGTTCTTC. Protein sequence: CASSQEEPSGIFFNEQFF.

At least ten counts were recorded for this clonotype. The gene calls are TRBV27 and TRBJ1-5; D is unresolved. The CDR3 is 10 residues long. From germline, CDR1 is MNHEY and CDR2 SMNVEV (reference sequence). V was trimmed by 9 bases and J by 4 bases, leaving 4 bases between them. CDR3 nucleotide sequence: TGTGCCAGGGAAAATCAGCCCCAGCATTTT. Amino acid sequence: CARENQPQHF.

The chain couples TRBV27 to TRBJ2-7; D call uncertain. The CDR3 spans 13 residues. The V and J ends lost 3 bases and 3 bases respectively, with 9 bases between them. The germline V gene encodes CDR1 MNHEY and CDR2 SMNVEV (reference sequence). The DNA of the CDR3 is TGTGCCAGCAGTTTGCTATACAACTACGAGCAGTACTTC. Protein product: CASSLLYNYEQYF.

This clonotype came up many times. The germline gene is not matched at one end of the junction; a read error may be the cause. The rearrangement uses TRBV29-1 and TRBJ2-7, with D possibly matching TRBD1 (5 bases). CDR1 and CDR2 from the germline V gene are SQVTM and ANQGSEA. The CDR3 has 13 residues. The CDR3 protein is CSVEEPDSYEQYF. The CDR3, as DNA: TGCAGCGTCGAAGAACCCGACAGTTACGAGCAGTACTTC.